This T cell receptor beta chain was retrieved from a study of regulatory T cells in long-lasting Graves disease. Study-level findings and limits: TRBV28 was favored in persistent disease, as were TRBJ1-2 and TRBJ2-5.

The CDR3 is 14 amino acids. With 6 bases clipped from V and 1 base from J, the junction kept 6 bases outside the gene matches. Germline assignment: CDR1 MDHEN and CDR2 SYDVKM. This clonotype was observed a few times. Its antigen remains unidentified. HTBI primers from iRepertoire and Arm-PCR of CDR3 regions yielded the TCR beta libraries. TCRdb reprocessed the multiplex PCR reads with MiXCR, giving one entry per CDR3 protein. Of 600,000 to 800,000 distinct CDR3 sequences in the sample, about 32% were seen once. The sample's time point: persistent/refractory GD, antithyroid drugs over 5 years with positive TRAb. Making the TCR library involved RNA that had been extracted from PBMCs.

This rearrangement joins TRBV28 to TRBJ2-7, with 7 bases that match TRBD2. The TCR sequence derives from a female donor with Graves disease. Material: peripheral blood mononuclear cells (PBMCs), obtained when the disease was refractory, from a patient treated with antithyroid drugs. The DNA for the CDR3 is TGTGCCAGCAGGGTAGCGGGTTTGTCCTACGAGCAGTACTTC. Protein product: CASRVAGLSYEQYF. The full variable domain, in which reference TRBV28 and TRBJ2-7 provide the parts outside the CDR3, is DVKVTQSSRYLVKRTGEKVFLECVQDMDHENMFWYRQDPGLGLRLIYFSYDVKMKEKGDIPEGYSVSREKKERFSLILESASTNQTSMYLCASRVAGLSYEQYFGPGTRLTVT.